Listed here are 23 T cell receptor beta chains from one sample, sequenced in a study of T-cell memory formation after mild COVID-19. TCRdb fed the 5' RACE reads into MiXCR, producing one record per CDR3 protein. The sample records about 350,000 distinct CDR3 sequences, roughly 15% being singletons. Sample: PBMCs or a T cell subset sorted from them (not recorded which). These receptors all stem from a man aged 18 to 30 who had mild COVID-19 (a few samples of this study predate the infection). Cell type and time point are not known.

This clonotype has a handful of counts. The gene calls are TRBV4-2 and TRBJ2-3, with D hard to call. The CDR3 extends over 13 amino acids. Germline CDR1 is LGHNA and CDR2 is YNFKEQ. V was shortened by 1 base and J by 5 bases, with 7 bases between the two germline ends. In DNA form, the CDR3 reads TGTGCCAGCAGCCAAGGCTTGAGAGATACGCAGTATTTT. Protein sequence: CASSQGLRDTQYF.

The chain couples TRBV4-3 to TRBJ2-1; D could derive from TRBD1 or TRBD2 (6 bases each). The V gene lost 4 bases and the J gene lost 7 bases, with 26 bases spanning the gap. The CDR3 totals 18 residues. CDR1 and CDR2 from the germline V gene are LGHNA and YSLEER. This chain's CDR3 is CASSRQKGARGPGNEQFF. CDR3 sequence (DNA): TGCGCCAGCAGCCGCCAGAAGGGTGCTCGGGGGCCCGGTAATGAGCAGTTCTTC.

This clonotype was seen only a few times. This chain uses TRBV4-2 with TRBJ1-1; D unresolved. Germline values: CDR1 LGHNA, CDR2 YNFKEQ. Trimming took 1 base from V and 1 from J, leaving 13 bases between them. CDR3 length: 16 residues. Here the CDR3 DNA reads TGTGCCAGCAGCCAAGGCCCGAGCGGGGAGAACACTGAAGCTTTCTTT. Translated: CASSQGPSGENTEAFF.

The chain carries TRBV20-1 and TRBJ2-5; 7 bases are shared with TRBD2. The junction had 4 bases not matched to a gene; V was cut back by 6 bases and J by 3 bases. Germline loops: CDR1 DFQATT, CDR2 SNEGSKA (reference sequence). This CDR3 is 12 amino acids long. CDR3 amino acids: CSASGTKETQYF. The CDR3 DNA sequence: TGCAGTGCCAGTGGGACTAAAGAGACCCAGTACTTC.

This clonotype occurred a few times. Here the CDR3 DNA reads TGCGCCAGCAGCCAAGATCCCGACGCGGGGGGCTACACCTTC. It translates to CASSQDPDAGGYTF. The rearrangement links TRBV4-1 to TRBJ1-2; D is undetermined. Germline V CDR1 and CDR2: MGHRA, YSYEKL. Trimming took off 0 bases at V and 8 bases at J, with 13 bases between the two ends. The CDR3 runs to 14 residues.

The chain joins TRBV5-1 to TRBJ1-6, with 10 bases that match TRBD1. The CDR3 covers 14 residues. Trimming at V came to 4 bases and at J to 10 bases, leaving 5 bases not matched to a gene. CDR1 and CDR2 (germline): SGHRS, YFSETQ. The CDR3 sequence is CASSPGDRGSPLHF. DNA for the CDR3: TGCGCCAGCAGCCCGGGGGACAGGGGCTCACCCCTCCACTTT.

V and J are TRBV5-1 and TRBJ1-3, with D unresolved. Germline values: CDR1 SGHRS, CDR2 YFSETQ. The CDR3 runs 16 residues. The V gene lost 4 bases and the J gene lost 0 bases, with 14 bases spanning the gap. DNA of the CDR3: TGCGCCAGCAGCGGGAAGGGTCACAGCTCTGGAAACACCATATATTTT. It yields the protein CASSGKGHSSGNTIYF.

The sample holds many counts of this clonotype. The chain recombines TRBV5-1 with TRBJ2-7; TRBD1 might be the D (6 bases). Trimming stripped 4 bases from V and 3 bases from J, with 17 bases between. This CDR3 comprises 15 residues. Germline V gene lookup returns CDR1 SGHRS and CDR2 YFSETQ. The CDR3 DNA reads as TGCGCCAGCAGCCTCGCCGGGACACTCGGCTACGAGCAGTACTTC. Its protein product is CASSLAGTLGYEQYF.

The chain employs TRBV4-3 and TRBJ1-1; the match to TRBD1 covers 7 bases. CDR1 LGHNA and CDR2 YSLEER come from the germline V gene. The CDR3 is made up of 13 amino acids. Trimming cost V 4 bases and J 9 bases; bases outside gene matches: 8. CDR3: CASSRQQGQKAFF. DNA for the CDR3: TGCGCCAGCAGCCGGCAACAGGGGCAGAAAGCTTTCTTT.

This clonotype has a count of ten or more. This chain uses TRBV11-2 with TRBJ1-4; D is possibly TRBD1 (5 bases). CDR3 length: 14 amino acids. CDR1 SGHAT and CDR2 FQNNGV come from the germline V gene. Trimming took off 4 bases at V and 8 bases at J, with 14 bases between the two ends. Here the CDR3 reads CASSSSRGEEKLFF. In DNA, the CDR3 is TGTGCCAGCAGCTCATCTAGGGGCGAGGAAAAACTGTTTTTT.

The chain combines TRBV27 with TRBJ2-1, with D unresolved. The CDR3 length is 13 residues. The germline V gene has CDR1 MNHEY and CDR2 SMNVEV (reference sequence). Trimming removed 8 bases at V and 7 bases at J, with 15 bases between. CDR3 bases: TGTGCCAGCCGGACCCTGGCCGGGAATGAGCAGTTCTTC. It is translated as CASRTLAGNEQFF.

V and J are TRBV3-1 and TRBJ2-3; D is possibly TRBD2 (5 bases). The V end was cut by 5 bases, the J end by 1 base, with 13 bases between. This CDR3 is built from 15 residues. CDR1 is LGHDT, CDR2 YNNKEL, per germline (reference sequence). CDR3 nucleotides: TGTGCCAGCAGCTATCCGTTGGAGGGCACAGATACGCAGTATTTT. It codes for CASSYPLEGTDTQYF.

The gene calls are TRBV7-2 and TRBJ1-4; D gene unclear. V was cut by 1 base and J by 5 bases, with 11 bases left in between. The CDR3 is 15 amino acids. Germline CDR1 SGHTA, CDR2 FQGNSA. The CDR3 DNA is TGTGCCAGCAGCTTAGGAGGGATTAGGAATGAAAAACTGTTTTTT. This gives the protein CASSLGGIRNEKLFF.

This clonotype was seen repeatedly, ten times or more. The chain employs TRBV6-5 and TRBJ2-3, with D unresolved. V was cut by 2 bases and J by 6 bases, with 9 bases left in between. CDR1 and CDR2 (germline): MNHEY, SVGAGI. The length of the CDR3 is 13 residues. This CDR3 is CASSYPAADTQYF. CDR3 nucleotides: TGTGCCAGCAGTTACCCTGCCGCCGATACGCAGTATTTT.

Written as DNA, the CDR3 is TGTGCCAGCAAGGCAGGCTTACCCCCAGATACGCAGTATTTT. It translates to CASKAGLPPDTQYF. The V call is TRBV2, the J call TRBJ2-3, with unresolved D. This CDR3 contains 14 residues. The germline V gene encodes CDR1 SNHLY and CDR2 FYNNEI. The V end was cut by 7 bases, the J end by 4 bases, with 15 bases between.

CDR3 DNA: TGCGCCAGCAGCCAAGATGAGGGGGCGAGGCAGTACTTC. Protein product: CASSQDEGARQYF. This rearrangement joins TRBV4-1 to TRBJ2-7, with 7 bases aligning to TRBD1. Trimming at V came to 0 bases and at J to 9 bases, leaving 5 bases not matched to a gene. Germline CDR1 MGHRA, CDR2 YSYEKL. CDR3 length equals 13 residues.

Details on this clonotype: Since a much larger clone is just one base distant, this may be a read error. This chain joins TRBV20-1 and TRBJ1-6; 10 nucleotides line up with TRBD1. Germline V lookup: CDR1 DFQATT, CDR2 SNEGSKA (reference sequence). The length of the CDR3 is 17 residues. CDR3: CSARDGDRGLYNSPIHF. In nucleotides, the CDR3 is TGCAGTGCTAGAGATGGGGACAGGGGACTTTATAATTCACCCATCCACTTT.

The CDR3 bases are TGCGCCAGCAGCCAACCCGGGACAGGGGTCATTCAGTACTTC. Translation gives CASSQPGTGVIQYF. The chain has TRBV4-1 and TRBJ2-4; 10 bases fit TRBD1. Per germline, CDR1 MGHRA and CDR2 YSYEKL. V was clipped by 2 bases and J by 9 bases; unmatched bases: 4. This CDR3 region has 14 residues.

This clonotype was found many times. The chain carries TRBV6-5 and TRBJ1-4; 8 bases map to TRBD1. Germline-derived CDR1 and CDR2 are MNHEY and SVGAGI. There are 15 residues in the CDR3. Trimming at V came to 6 bases and at J to 6 bases, leaving 9 bases not matched to a gene. The chain's CDR3 is CASRRTGLGDEKLFF. DNA for the CDR3: TGTGCCAGCAGGCGGACAGGGCTTGGGGATGAAAAACTGTTTTTT.

This clonotype was seen a handful of times. The V call is TRBV3-1, the J call TRBJ1-1, with D possibly matching TRBD1 (6 bases). The CDR3 runs to 13 residues. The V gene's germline CDR1 is LGHDT and CDR2 YNNKEL (reference sequence). Trimming left V 2 bases short and J 11 bases short, with 15 bases between. The CDR3 sequence: CASSQSSGHWAFF. In DNA form, the CDR3 reads TGTGCCAGCAGCCAAAGTTCGGGACATTGGGCTTTCTTT.

The chain has TRBV28 and TRBJ2-4; TRBD2 agrees at 10 bases. There are 14 residues in the CDR3. The ends lost 10 bases at V and 7 bases at J; junction bases unmatched: 10. Germline V gene sequence: CDR1 MDHEN, CDR2 SYDVKM. CDR3 nucleotides: TGTGCCACCCGGGCTAGCGGGGGAGTTAACATTCAGTACTTC. Protein product: CATRASGGVNIQYF.

This clonotype was counted many times. V and J are TRBV6-2 or TRBV6-3 and TRBJ2-1, with 7 positions matching TRBD1. The CDR3 is 16 residues long. Germline-derived CDR1 and CDR2 are MNHEY and SVGEGT. The V segment lost 6 bases and the J segment 0 bases; nucleotides outside the gene matches: 8. CDR3 nucleotides: TGTGCCAGCAGAACGATACAGGGGAGCTCCTACAATGAGCAGTTCTTC. Its protein is CASRTIQGSSYNEQFF.

This clonotype has at least ten counts. J is TRBJ1-5 and V is TRBV5-1; 8 bases align to TRBD1. The V segment lost 4 bases and the J segment 2 bases; nucleotides outside the gene matches: 5. Germline-derived CDR1 and CDR2 are SGHRS and YFSETQ. The CDR3 covers 15 residues. CDR3 amino acids: CASSPGQGGNQPQHF. CDR3 nucleotide sequence: TGCGCCAGCAGCCCTGGACAGGGCGGCAATCAGCCCCAGCATTTT.